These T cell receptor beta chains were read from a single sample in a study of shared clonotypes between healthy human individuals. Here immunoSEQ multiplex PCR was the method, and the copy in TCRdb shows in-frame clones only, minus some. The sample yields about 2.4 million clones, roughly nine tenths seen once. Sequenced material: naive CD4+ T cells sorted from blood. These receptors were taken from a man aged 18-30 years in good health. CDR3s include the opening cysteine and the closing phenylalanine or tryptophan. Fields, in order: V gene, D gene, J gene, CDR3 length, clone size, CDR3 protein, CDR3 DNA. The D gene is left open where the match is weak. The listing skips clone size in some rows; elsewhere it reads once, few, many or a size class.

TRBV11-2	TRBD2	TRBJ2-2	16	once	CASSFSSGSAAGELFF	TGTGCCAGCAGCTTTTCTAGCGGGAGCGCCGCCGGGGAGCTGTTTTTT
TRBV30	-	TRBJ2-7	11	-	CAWSVENEQYF	TGTGCCTGGAGTGTAGAAAACGAGCAGTACTTC
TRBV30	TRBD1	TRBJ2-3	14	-	CAWSVGRGQGTQYF	TGTGCCTGGAGTGTAGGCAGGGGGCAGGGTACGCAGTATTTT
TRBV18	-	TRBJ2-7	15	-	CASSPAPDVGYEQYF	TGTGCCAGCTCACCAGCCCCCGACGTCGGCTACGAGCAGTACTTC
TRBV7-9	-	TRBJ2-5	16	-	CASSVAGQAHRETQYF	TGTGCCAGCAGCGTGGCAGGCCAGGCACACCGAGAGACCCAGTACTTC
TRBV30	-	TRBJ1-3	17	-	CAWSRGEGPYSGNTIYF	TGTGCCTGGAGCCGGGGGGAGGGGCCCTACTCTGGAAACACCATATATTTT
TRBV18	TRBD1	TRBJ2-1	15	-	CASSPGTGPYNEQFF	TGTGCCAGCTCACCGGGGACAGGACCCTACAATGAGCAGTTCTTC
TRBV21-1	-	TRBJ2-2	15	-	CASSTKGRNTGELFF	TGTGCCAGCAGCACGAAAGGGCGAAACACCGGGGAGCTGTTTTTT
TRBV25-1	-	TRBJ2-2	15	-	CASSEGTMRTGELFF	TGTGCCAGCAGTGAAGGTACTATGAGGACCGGGGAGCTGTTTTTT
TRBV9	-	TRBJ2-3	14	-	CASSAGLSTDTQYF	TGTGCCAGCAGCGCGGGACTGAGCACAGATACGCAGTATTTT
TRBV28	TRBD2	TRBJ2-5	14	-	CASSLSGVRETQYF	TGTGCCAGCAGTTTAAGCGGGGTCCGGGAGACCCAGTACTTC
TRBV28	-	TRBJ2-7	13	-	CASTLGGDYEQYF	TGTGCCAGCACCCTGGGAGGAGACTACGAGCAGTACTTC
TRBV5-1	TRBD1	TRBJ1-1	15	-	CASSLLRGQDTEAFF	TGCGCCAGCAGCTTGCTCAGGGGGCAGGACACTGAAGCTTTCTTT
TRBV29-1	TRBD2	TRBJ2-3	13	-	CSVEGLGTDTQYF	TGCAGCGTTGAGGGACTAGGCACAGATACGCAGTATTTT
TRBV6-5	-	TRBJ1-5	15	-	CASSYNGMSNQPQHF	TGTGCCAGCAGTTACAATGGGATGAGCAATCAGCCCCAGCATTTT
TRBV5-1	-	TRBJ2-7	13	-	CASSLDSVYEQYF	TGCGCCAGCAGCTTGGACAGTGTGTACGAGCAGTACTTC
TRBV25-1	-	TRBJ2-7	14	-	CASSEGGLSYEQYF	TGTGCCAGCAGTGAGGGGGGGCTCTCCTACGAGCAGTACTTC
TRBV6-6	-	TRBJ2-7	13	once	CASRGGQGSEQYF	TGTGCCAGCAGGGGGGGTCAGGGGTCCGAGCAGTACTTC
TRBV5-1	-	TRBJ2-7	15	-	CASSTSGDRSDEQYF	TGCGCCAGCAGCACCTCCGGAGACCGTTCGGACGAGCAGTACTTC
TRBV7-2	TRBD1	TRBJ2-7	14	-	CASSNLDRGYEQYF	TGTGCCAGCAGCAACTTGGACAGGGGCTACGAGCAGTACTTC
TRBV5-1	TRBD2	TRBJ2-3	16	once	CASTGLAGGLLDTQYF	TGCGCCAGTACGGGACTAGCGGGGGGCCTTCTTGATACGCAGTATTTT
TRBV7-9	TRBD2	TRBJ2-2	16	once	CASTLGSGRNTGELFF	TGTGCCAGCACCCTCGGTAGCGGGAGAAACACCGGGGAGCTGTTTTTT
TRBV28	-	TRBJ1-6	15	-	CASSLGGLGNSPLHF	TGTGCCAGCAGTTTGGGAGGGTTGGGGAATTCACCCCTCCACTTT
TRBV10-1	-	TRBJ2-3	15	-	CASSDPQGGTDTQYF	TGCGCCAGCAGTGACCCGCAGGGAGGAACAGATACGCAGTATTTT
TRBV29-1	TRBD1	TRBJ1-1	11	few	CSVGQGAEAFF	TGCAGCGTTGGACAGGGAGCTGAAGCTTTCTTT
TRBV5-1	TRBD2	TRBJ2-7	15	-	CASSSTSGSPPEQYF	TGCGCCAGCAGCTCTACTAGCGGGAGCCCTCCCGAGCAGTACTTC
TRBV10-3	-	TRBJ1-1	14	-	CAISEGTLNTEAFF	TGTGCCATCAGTGAGGGCACTTTGAACACTGAAGCTTTCTTT
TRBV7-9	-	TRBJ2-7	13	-	CASSLDSSYEQYF	TGTGCCAGCAGCTTAGATAGCTCCTACGAGCAGTACTTC
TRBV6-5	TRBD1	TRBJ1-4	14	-	CASRPGQTFEKLFF	TGTGCCAGCAGACCGGGACAGACCTTTGAAAAACTGTTTTTT
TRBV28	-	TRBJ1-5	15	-	CASSLERDGNQPQHF	TGTGCCAGCAGTTTAGAAAGGGATGGCAATCAGCCCCAGCATTTT
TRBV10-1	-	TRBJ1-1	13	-	CASSRQQNTEAFF	TGCGCCAGCAGTCGGCAACAGAACACTGAAGCTTTCTTT
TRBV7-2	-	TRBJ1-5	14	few	CATGAGNSNQPQHF	TGTGCTACCGGGGCAGGCAATAGCAATCAGCCCCAGCATTTT